Listed below are T cell receptor beta chains from one sample, sequenced in a study of cytomegalovirus exposure and HLA in healthy donors. Measured with immunoSEQ multiplex PCR; TCRdb has only the in-frame clones, and not every one. The profile shows 150,000 to 180,000 clones, 86% of them singletons. Sequenced material: PBMCs. These receptor sequences come from a human donor in good health. The CDR3 runs from the conserved cysteine through the conserved F or W. The D gene is left open where the match is weak. Where a row states a size, it is once, few, many or the class of an expanded clone; other rows omit it.

D gene,V gene,J gene,clone size,CDR3 DNA,CDR3 protein
.,TRBV4-1,TRBJ1-2,.,TGCGCCAGCAGCCAAGAGGGGTTTGGGGGGGCCTATGGCTACACCTTC,CASSQEGFGGAYGYTF
TRBD1,TRBV18,TRBJ2-5,.,TGTGCCAGCTCACTACAACCGGGACAGCAAGAGACCCAGTACTTC,CASSLQPGQQETQYF
.,TRBV27,TRBJ2-2,.,TGTGCCAGCAGACCTTTAGCGACCGGGGAGCTGTTTTTT,CASRPLATGELFF
.,TRBV6-6,TRBJ2-7,.,TGTGCCAGCAGTTACTTGGCACGATACGAGCAGTACTTC,CASSYLARYEQYF
.,TRBV5-5,TRBJ1-5,.,TGTGCCAGCAGCTTCTACCAGGGGAGGGGTCAGCCCCAGCATTTT,CASSFYQGRGQPQHF
.,TRBV6-1,TRBJ1-5,.,TGTGCCAGCAGCACATCCACAGGGACGGATTTT,CASSTSTGTDF
TRBD1,TRBV7-2,TRBJ1-5,.,TGTGCCAGCAGCTTGGCTCCGGGACAGGGGTTGAGGAATCAGCCCCAGCATTTT,CASSLAPGQGLRNQPQHF
.,TRBV4-3,TRBJ1-2,.,TGCGCCAGCAGCCAAGTGATTACAGCCGCGTTTACCTTC,CASSQVITAAFTF
TRBD2,TRBV19,TRBJ2-1,.,TGTGCCAGTTCCAATAGCGGGAGGGCCTCCTACAATGAGCAGTTCTTC,CASSNSGRASYNEQFF
.,TRBV10-3,TRBJ2-5,.,TGTGCCATCAGTGAATCTGGCCTTAAAGAGACCCAGTACTTC,CAISESGLKETQYF
TRBD2,TRBV28,TRBJ2-7,once,TGTGCCAGCAGCCGATGGACTAGCGGTGGATCTGCCTACGAGCAGTACTTC,CASSRWTSGGSAYEQYF
.,TRBV20-1,TRBJ1-1,.,TGCACTAGAGGGTCGGGAGCTTTCTTT,CTRGSGAFF
.,TRBV7-6,TRBJ2-7,.,TGTGCCAGCAGCTTAGAAGAGGGGGCCTACGAGCAGTACTTC,CASSLEEGAYEQYF
TRBD1,TRBV6-6,TRBJ1-6,.,TGTGCCAGCAGCCCGACAGGGTCGGATAATTCACCCCTCCACTTT,CASSPTGSDNSPLHF
.,TRBV6-5,TRBJ1-3,.,TGTGCCAGCAGTTTACGGACAGCTGGAAACACCATATATTTT,CASSLRTAGNTIYF
.,TRBV6-1,TRBJ2-7,.,TGTGCCAGCATCCCGCAGGGTGTCTACGAGCAGTACTTC,CASIPQGVYEQYF
.,TRBV9,TRBJ2-1,.,TGTGCCAGCAGCGTAGCGGGTAGCCAGCAGTTCTTC,CASSVAGSQQFF
TRBD2,TRBV9,TRBJ2-3,.,TGTGCCAGCGGGGGCGGGGGGCTCTTGCAAACTAGCACAGATACGCAGTATTTT,CASGGGGLLQTSTDTQYF
.,TRBV19,TRBJ1-5,.,TGTGCCAGTAGTATATCAAATAGCAATCAGCCCCAGCATTTT,CASSISNSNQPQHF
.,TRBV5-8,TRBJ2-3,.,TGTGCCAGCAGCCGGGCGGTGGCGGGAACAGATACGCAGTATTTT,CASSRAVAGTDTQYF
.,TRBV25-1,TRBJ1-2,.,TGTGCCAGCGGGGGGGTGGTTGGCTACACCTTC,CASGGVVGYTF
TRBD1,TRBV7-2,TRBJ2-2,.,TGTGCCAGCAGCGCGAACAGGGGGCTGGGCGGGGAGCTGTTTTTT,CASSANRGLGGELFF
TRBD1,TRBV28,TRBJ1-1,.,TGTGCCAGCAGTTTATGGCGGACAGGGGAGAACACTGAAGCTTTCTTT,CASSLWRTGENTEAFF
.,TRBV4-1,TRBJ1-1,.,TGCGCCAGCAGCCAAATTCCCTTCGACGGACAGAACACTGAAGCTTTCTTT,CASSQIPFDGQNTEAFF
TRBD1,TRBV5-1,TRBJ1-1,few,TGCGCCAGCAGCTTGGGGGACAGACTCACGAGGGACACTGAAGCTTTCTTT,CASSLGDRLTRDTEAFF
.,TRBV7-9,TRBJ1-2,.,TGTGCCAGCAGCTTATATCGGACGGAGGATGGCTACACCTTC,CASSLYRTEDGYTF
TRBD1,TRBV10-3,TRBJ2-1,once,TGTGCCATCAGTGGACAGGGGGGCAATGAGCAGTTCTTC,CAISGQGGNEQFF
TRBD2,TRBV9,TRBJ2-1,once,TGTGCCAGCAGCGCGCCCAGATCTAGCGGGAGTTACAATGAGCAGTTCTTC,CASSAPRSSGSYNEQFF
.,TRBV18,TRBJ1-3,.,TGTGCCAGCTGGGGCTACTCTGGAAACACCATATATTTT,CASWGYSGNTIYF
TRBD2,TRBV7-8,TRBJ2-5,.,TGTGCCAGCAGCTACGGACTAGCAAATTTGGAGACCCAGTACTTC,CASSYGLANLETQYF
.,TRBV29-1,TRBJ1-3,.,TGCAGCGTGGCGACAGGTGGAAACACCATATATTTT,CSVATGGNTIYF
.,TRBV7-4,TRBJ1-2,.,TGTGCCAGCAGCTTAGTTCCCCGAGCCTATGGCTACACCTTC,CASSLVPRAYGYTF
TRBD2,TRBV7-7,TRBJ2-2,.,TGTGCTAGCAGTTCTGAGCGGGGGTTAACCGGGGAGCTGTTTTTT,CASSSERGLTGELFF
.,TRBV7-8,TRBJ2-5,.,TGTGCCAGCAGCTTGGGTAGCGGAAAAGAGACCCAGTACTTC,CASSLGSGKETQYF
TRBD2,TRBV18,TRBJ2-1,.,TGTGCCAGCTCACTCGGACTAGCGGGAGACCTCTACAATGAGCAGTTCTTC,CASSLGLAGDLYNEQFF
TRBD1,TRBV10-1,TRBJ2-7,.,TGCGCCAGCAGTGAGGGGACAGGGGACTCCTACGAGCAGTACTTC,CASSEGTGDSYEQYF
.,TRBV6-6,TRBJ1-1,.,TGTGCCAGCAGTTACGGACAACTTGAAGCTTTCTTT,CASSYGQLEAFF
TRBD1,TRBV5-6,TRBJ2-5,.,TGTGCCAGCAGCAAGGACAGGGGATCCCATCAAGAGACCCAGTACTTC,CASSKDRGSHQETQYF
TRBD1,TRBV11-2,TRBJ2-5,.,TGTGCCAGCAGATCCATTCGGGACAGGACAGAGACCCAGTACTTC,CASRSIRDRTETQYF
TRBD1,TRBV27,TRBJ1-5,.,TGTGCCAGCAGTTCGACAGGGGGTCATCAGCCCCAGCATTTT,CASSSTGGHQPQHF
TRBD2,TRBV6-4,TRBJ2-2,.,TGTGCCAGCAAACGGACTAGCGGATCCACCGGGGAGCTGTTTTTT,CASKRTSGSTGELFF
TRBD1,TRBV28,TRBJ2-7,.,TGTGCCAGCAGTTTATCCCCATCGACAGGGGGAAAGTACGAGCAGTACTTC,CASSLSPSTGGKYEQYF
.,TRBV9,TRBJ2-3,.,TGTGCCAGCAGCGCCCACCGGGAGCCCGGCACAGATACGCAGTATTTT,CASSAHREPGTDTQYF
.,TRBV19,TRBJ1-2,.,TGTGCCAGTAGTCCAGCTAACTATGGCTACACCTTC,CASSPANYGYTF
.,TRBV7-9,TRBJ2-1,.,TGTGCCAGCAGCTCGGGGTCGGGTGAGCAGTTCTTC,CASSSGSGEQFF
.,TRBV7-2,TRBJ2-7,.,TGTGCCAGCAGCTTAGAGGGAGTTTCCTACGAGCAGTACTTC,CASSLEGVSYEQYF
TRBD1,TRBV27,TRBJ2-7,.,TGTGCCAGCAGTTCCCCCGGGACAGGGGTCGAGCAGTACTTC,CASSSPGTGVEQYF
TRBD2,TRBV6-7,TRBJ2-1,once,TGTGCCAGCAGGGACCCACTAGCGGGAGAGCCGTTTGTGGTCCCCGGCTCCTACAATGAGCAGTTCTTC,CASRDPLAGEPFVVPGSYNEQFF
TRBD1,TRBV7-9,TRBJ2-7,few,TGTGCCAGCAGCCCTAGGGAGGGACAGGGAACATACGAGCAGTACTTC,CASSPREGQGTYEQYF
TRBD2,TRBV7-2,TRBJ2-3,.,TGTGCCGGCAGCTTAAGCGGGAGTCGGACAGATACGCAGTATTTT,CAGSLSGSRTDTQYF